This TCR beta chain derives from a study of regulatory T cells in long-lasting Graves disease. Study-level points and caveats: Relative to new patients (around 1,000), persistent patients exhibited greater sharing of public clonotypes (around 3,000).

Relying on iRepertoire HTBI primers and Arm-PCR of CDR3 regions, the team built TCR beta libraries. Using its own MiXCR run on the multiplex PCR reads, TCRdb lists one record per CDR3 protein. The table lists about 560,000 distinct CDR3 sequences, about 16% of them singletons. About this clonotype itself: Its antigen is undetermined. A much more abundant neighbour one base away suggests this may be a read error.

The time point: newly diagnosed GD, antithyroid drugs for less than 3 months. The TCR library was prepared using RNA isolated from PBMCs. These records were also assigned to another study, of T cells in Graves' hyperthyroidism and ophthalmopathy. Turning to that study: Primed by the HTBI set, a first-round RT-PCR was run on the TCR CDR3. Most expanded thyroid clonotypes above 0.001 recurred in blood.

The sample here was peripheral blood mononuclear cells (PBMCs), taken at new diagnosis, from a patient treated with antithyroid drugs. This TCR was recovered from a man aged 18 to 30 with Graves disease.

The CDR3 loop reads CASSLRARSYNEQYF. The CDR3 nucleotides read TGTGCCAGCAGCCTTAGAGCCAGGTCCTACAATGAGCAGTACTTC. The V gene is TRBV3-1, the J gene TRBJ2-7; D not certain. Germline V lookup: CDR1 LGHDT, CDR2 YNNKEL (reference sequence). The CDR3 has 15 amino acids. The V gene lost 4 bases and the J gene lost 7 bases, with 20 bases spanning the gap.